These 31 T cell receptor beta chains were sequenced from one sample in a study of blood T cell repertoires in COVID-19. Data came from immunoSEQ multiplex PCR; TCRdb stores just in-frame clones and leaves some out. The data contain about 170,000 clones, around 86% of them singletons. Sequenced input: peripheral blood. These receptors were obtained from a man in his fifties or sixties with COVID-19, enrolled during active disease.

The chain joins TRBV5-6 to TRBJ2-2, with 12 bases aligning to TRBD2. V shed 4 bases, J shed 6 bases, and the junction held 7 bases outside the gene matches. The CDR3 contains 16 residues. Germline lookup yields CDR1 SGHDT and CDR2 YYEEEE. This CDR3 reads CASSIGLAGPSGELFF. For the CDR3, the DNA is TGTGCCAGCAGCATCGGACTAGCGGGGCCTTCCGGGGAGCTGTTTTTT.

The CDR3 sequence is CATRPGTGTEAFF. Here the CDR3 DNA reads TGTGCCACACGCCCCGGGACAGGAACTGAAGCTTTCTTT. The rearrangement uses TRBV6-5 and TRBJ1-1; 8 nucleotides align to TRBD1. The CDR3 totals 13 residues. J lost 5 bases, V lost 10 bases, and 9 bases had no gene match. Germline lookup yields CDR1 MNHEY and CDR2 SVGAGI.

This chain links TRBV5-4 with TRBJ1-5; tentatively, D is TRBD1 (6 bases). Germline V CDR1 and CDR2: SGHNT, YYREEE (reference sequence). CDR3 length: 15 amino acids. Between the trimmed V and J ends, which lost 4 bases and 3 bases, there was a span of 14 bases. The CDR3 reads CASSNRDNYNQPQHF. The CDR3 nucleotides read TGTGCCAGCAGCAACCGGGACAACTACAATCAGCCCCAGCATTTT.

The chain joins TRBV5-6 to TRBJ1-1, with a possible D match to TRBD1 (6 bases). Trimming stripped 4 bases from V and 6 bases from J, with 10 bases between. Germline CDR1 reads SGHDT; CDR2 reads YYEEEE. The CDR3 consists of 12 residues. The CDR3, as DNA: TGTGCCAGCAGCCGATACAGGGCTGAAGCTTTCTTT. Protein sequence: CASSRYRAEAFF.

The gene calls are TRBV6-6 and TRBJ2-3, with D uncertain. The CDR3 runs 12 residues. Germline lookup yields CDR1 MNHNY and CDR2 SVGAGI (reference sequence). Trimming removed 6 bases at V and 2 bases at J, with 6 bases between. The CDR3 region is CASRQDTDTQYF. The CDR3 coding sequence is TGTGCCAGCAGGCAGGACACAGATACGCAGTATTTT.

The chain is built from TRBV7-3 and TRBJ2-2; weak D call: TRBD1 (6 bases). This CDR3 is 14 amino acids long. The germline V and J ends were trimmed by 3 bases and 6 bases, with 11 bases remaining between them. Germline V lookup: CDR1 SGHTA, CDR2 FQGTGA. The CDR3 protein is CASSLSRGPGELFF. CDR3 nucleotide sequence: TGTGCCAGCAGCTTGAGCAGGGGACCCGGGGAGCTGTTTTTT. Using reference TRBV7-3 and TRBJ2-2 for the parts outside the CDR3, the full variable domain is GAGVSQTPSNKVTEKGKYVELRCDPISGHTALYWYRQSLGQGPEFLIYFQGTGAADDSGLPNDRFFAVRPEGSVSTLKIQRTERGDSAVYLCASSLSRGPGELFFGEGSRLTVL.

The chain couples TRBV4-2 to TRBJ1-4; 7 bases are shared with TRBD1. The CDR3 spans 14 residues. In germline, CDR1 is LGHNA, CDR2 YNFKEQ. V shed 4 bases and J 4 bases; nucleotides not matched to a gene: 3. The CDR3 protein is CASSPDRDNEKLFF. Here the CDR3 DNA reads TGTGCCAGCAGCCCTGACAGGGATAATGAAAAACTGTTTTTT.

The chain recombines TRBV24-1 with TRBJ2-7; maybe TRBD2 (6 bases). CDR1 and CDR2 from the germline V gene are KGHDR and SFDVKD. CDR3 length equals 14 residues. Trimming stripped 5 bases from V and 2 bases from J, with 12 bases between. The CDR3 DNA follows: TGTGCCACCAGTGGGGGGGAAGGTCCCTACGAGCAGTACTTC. Its protein is CATSGGEGPYEQYF.

The chain carries TRBV6-2 or TRBV6-3 and TRBJ1-4, with TRBD1 matching over 10 bases. There are 14 residues in the CDR3. From germline, CDR1 is MNHEY and CDR2 SVGEGT. With 4 bases clipped from V and 7 bases from J, the junction kept 3 bases outside the gene matches. CDR3 sequence reads: CASSSGQGGEKLFF. DNA for the CDR3: TGTGCCAGCAGTTCCGGACAGGGGGGTGAAAAACTGTTTTTT.

The chain employs TRBV7-2 and TRBJ1-4, with D unclear. This CDR3 contains 14 residues. Germline assignment: CDR1 SGHTA and CDR2 FQGNSA. V shed 1 base and J shed 5 bases, with 8 bases lying between them. The chain's CDR3 is CASSLGGYNEKLFF. The DNA for the CDR3 is TGTGCCAGCAGCTTAGGAGGATACAATGAAAAACTGTTTTTT. The full variable domain, rest sourced from reference TRBV7-2 and TRBJ1-4, is GAGVSQSPSNKVTEKGKDVELRCDPISGHTALYWYRQSLGQGLEFLIYFQGNSAPDKSGLPSDRFSAERTGGSVSTLTIQRTQQEDSAVYLCASSLGGYNEKLFFGSGTQLSVL.

The chain links TRBV7-9 to TRBJ1-2; D not certain. In germline, CDR1 is SEHNR, CDR2 FQNEAQ (reference sequence). V gave up 0 bases and J gave up 0 bases, with 5 bases separating them. The length of the CDR3 is 14 residues. CDR3: CASSLATANYGYTF. The DNA of the CDR3 is TGTGCCAGCAGCTTAGCAACAGCTAACTATGGCTACACCTTC. Full variable domain (rest looked up from reference TRBV7-9 and TRBJ1-2): DTGVSQNPRHKITKRGQNVTFRCDPISEHNRLYWYRQTLGQGPEFLTYFQNEAQLEKSRLLSDRFSAERPKGSFSTLEIQRTEQGDSAMYLCASSLATANYGYTFGSGTRLTVV.

The chain recombines TRBV15 with TRBJ1-4; maybe TRBD1 (6 bases). The CDR3 sequence is 14 residues long. V dropped 8 bases and J dropped 5 bases, with 15 bases sitting between them. Germline V gene data show CDR1 as LNHNV and CDR2 as YYDKDF (reference sequence). In DNA, the CDR3 is TGTGCCACCCACCCCAGGGGCGGGAATGAAAAACTGTTTTTT. It encodes CATHPRGGNEKLFF.

The CDR3, as DNA: TGCAGTGCTAGTCTAGCGGGGGCAGATACGCAGTATTTT. This gives the protein CSASLAGADTQYF. The V and J genes are TRBV20-1 and TRBJ2-3; 10 bases are a match to TRBD2. Germline V gene data show CDR1 as DFQATT and CDR2 as SNEGSKA (reference sequence). The CDR3 has 13 residues. V lost 3 bases, J lost 4 bases, and 1 base stayed unmatched.

The chain carries TRBV5-5 and TRBJ2-3; 9 bases match TRBD2. The germline gives CDR1 SGHKS, CDR2 YYEKEE (reference sequence). V gave up 5 bases and J gave up 13 bases; unmatched junction bases: 8. CDR3 length equals 12 residues. CDR3 amino acids: CASRGPGGREYF. The CDR3 DNA sequence: TGTGCCAGCAGAGGTCCGGGCGGGAGGGAGTATTTT.

The chain links TRBV9 to TRBJ1-6; weak D call: TRBD1 (6 bases). CDR1 SGDLS and CDR2 YYNGEE come from the germline V gene. The V and J ends lost 0 bases and 9 bases respectively, with 10 bases between them. The CDR3 has 14 residues. The CDR3 DNA reads TGTGCCAGCAGCGTAGAAGGGGGTGGTTCACCCCTCCACTTT. Its protein product is CASSVEGGGSPLHF.

The chain links TRBV6-5 to TRBJ1-2; TRBD1 matches at 9 bases. Trimming took 6 bases from V and 5 from J; bases not matched to a gene: 10. The CDR3 spans 15 residues. CDR1 is MNHEY and CDR2 is SVGAGI in the germline V gene. The CDR3, as DNA: TGTGCCAGCAGGAGCTCGACAGGGGGTTGGTATGGCTACACCTTC. Residues: CASRSSTGGWYGYTF.

This clone turned up a few times. The chain uses TRBV10-3 and TRBJ2-7; 8 positions match TRBD2. The CDR3 is 14 residues long. Germline V lookup: CDR1 ENHRY, CDR2 SYGVKD. V lost 10 bases to trimming and J lost 2 bases; unmatched junction nucleotides: 10. CDR3 sequence reads: CATLEGAGAYEQYF. Here the CDR3 DNA reads TGTGCCACCCTGGAAGGAGCGGGGGCCTACGAGCAGTACTTC.

This clone was found once. The chain has TRBV7-3 and TRBJ2-3; 10 bases are a match to TRBD2. V trimming: 1 base; J trimming: 1 base; junction bases outside the gene matches: 2. The CDR3 has 16 residues. Looked up from germline, CDR1 is SGHTA and CDR2 is FQGTGA. The CDR3 region is CASSLSLAGGTDTQYF. Here the CDR3 DNA reads TGTGCCAGCAGCTTAAGTCTAGCGGGAGGCACAGATACGCAGTATTTT.

The chain joins TRBV7-2 to TRBJ2-6; D is possibly TRBD2 (5 bases). Per the germline V gene, CDR1 is SGHTA and CDR2 is FQGNSA. The V and J ends lost 5 bases and 4 bases respectively, with 15 bases between them. This CDR3 region has 16 residues. The CDR3 is CASSGWLREGANVLTF. DNA of the CDR3: TGTGCCAGCAGCGGGTGGTTAAGGGAGGGGGCCAACGTCCTGACTTTC.

This rearrangement joins TRBV24-1 to TRBJ2-5; D remains unclear. The CDR3 runs to 15 residues. V was cut by 0 bases and J by 2 bases, with 9 bases left in between. The germline CDR1 and CDR2 sequences are KGHDR and SFDVKD. In DNA form, the CDR3 reads TGTGCCACCAGTGATTTGATGGCAGGTCAAGAGACCCAGTACTTC. It translates to CATSDLMAGQETQYF.

In its sample, this clone was seen once. J is TRBJ2-2 and V is TRBV7-2, with TRBD2 matching over 9 bases. CDR1 and CDR2 (germline): SGHTA, FQGNSA. The CDR3 spans 16 residues. J lost 0 bases, V lost 2 bases, and 1 base had no gene match. The CDR3 DNA reads as TGTGCCAGCAGCTTAATAGCGGGAGCGAACACCGGGGAGCTGTTTTTT. This gives the protein CASSLIAGANTGELFF. The whole variable domain, filled in from reference TRBV7-2 and TRBJ2-2, reads GAGVSQSPSNKVTEKGKDVELRCDPISGHTALYWYRQSLGQGLEFLIYFQGNSAPDKSGLPSDRFSAERTGGSVSTLTIQRTQQEDSAVYLCASSLIAGANTGELFFGEGSRLTVL.

J is TRBJ1-2 and V is TRBV28, with D perhaps matching TRBD1 (6 bases). CDR3 length equals 14 residues. Trimming left V 7 bases short and J 2 bases short, with 14 bases between. Germline V CDR1 and CDR2: MDHEN, SYDVKM. This CDR3 reads CASNSGGANYGYTF. DNA for the CDR3: TGTGCCAGCAACTCGGGGGGGGCGAACTATGGCTACACCTTC.

The gene calls are TRBV6-6 and TRBJ1-2, with D possibly being TRBD1 (6 bases). The germline V gene has CDR1 MNHNY and CDR2 SVGAGI (reference sequence). This CDR3 comprises 12 residues. V lost 8 bases and J 10 bases, leaving 17 bases between the germline ends. The CDR3 is CASGGGGRDYTF. Here the CDR3 DNA reads TGTGCCAGCGGTGGGGGGGGCAGAGACTACACCTTC.

The table lists this clone with a count of one. V usage is TRBV2 and J usage is TRBJ1-5, with D hard to call. Germline assignment: CDR1 SNHLY and CDR2 FYNNEI. There are 14 residues in the CDR3. Between the trimmed V and J ends, which lost 6 bases and 0 bases, there was a span of 9 bases. The CDR3 DNA sequence: TGTGCCAGCAGGTTTTTAGATAGCAATCAGCCCCAGCATTTT. It translates to CASRFLDSNQPQHF. The whole variable domain, filled in from reference TRBV2 and TRBJ1-5, reads EPEVTQTPSHQVTQMGQEVILRCVPISNHLYFYWYRQILGQKVEFLVSFYNNEISEKSEIFDDQFSVERPDGSNFTLKIRSTKLEDSAMYFCASRFLDSNQPQHFGDGTRLSIL.

The V and J genes are TRBV3-1 (or the pseudogene TRBV3-2) and TRBJ2-4; 11 bases fit TRBD1. Germline CDR1 reads LGHDT; CDR2 reads YNNKEL (reference sequence). This CDR3 contains 17 residues. Trimming removed 2 bases from V and 4 bases from J; junction bases left unmatched: 7. Here the CDR3 reads CASSQTGGDRGKNIQYF. The CDR3 DNA sequence: TGTGCCAGCAGCCAAACGGGCGGGGACAGGGGGAAAAACATTCAGTACTTC.

This clone came up a few times. The chain is built from TRBV13 and TRBJ1-1; 7 bases are a match to TRBD1. After removal of 5 bases from V and 4 bases from J, the junction contained 4 bases not matched to a gene. The CDR3 covers 13 residues. Germline-derived CDR1 and CDR2 are PRHDT and FYEKMQ (reference sequence). This CDR3 reads CASSLQGFTEAFF. The CDR3 DNA is TGTGCCAGCAGCCTACAGGGGTTCACTGAAGCTTTCTTT.

CDR3 nucleotide sequence: TGCGCCAGCAGCCAGGATTATCGGACAACAGACACTTCTAACTATGGCTACACCTTC. The encoded protein is CASSQDYRTTDTSNYGYTF. This chain joins TRBV4-3 and TRBJ1-2; the D gene is possibly TRBD1 (5 bases). This CDR3 spans 19 amino acids. Germline V gene sequence: CDR1 LGHNA, CDR2 YSLEER. The germline V and J ends were trimmed by 3 bases and 0 bases, with 23 bases remaining between them.

This clone was seen once. The V and J genes are TRBV9 and TRBJ1-1; D is possibly TRBD1 (5 bases). The V end lost 3 bases, the J end lost 8 bases, and 14 bases lay between the germline ends. This CDR3 comprises 13 residues. In germline, CDR1 is SGDLS, CDR2 YYNGEE. In nucleotides, the CDR3 is TGTGCCAGCAGCGCCGGCGGGGCAGGAGAAGCTTTCTTT. Its protein is CASSAGGAGEAFF.

The rearrangement joins TRBV6-1 to TRBJ2-7; 9 bases are shared with TRBD2. Germline CDR1 MNHNS, CDR2 SASEGT. This CDR3 is 17 amino acids long. V was pared by 0 bases and J by 4 bases, with 10 bases of the junction left unmatched. CDR3 amino acids: CASSEARVLAGVYEQYF. The CDR3 DNA follows: TGTGCCAGCAGTGAAGCGCGCGTTTTAGCGGGGGTGTACGAGCAGTACTTC.

Regarding this clone: At the DNA level, this CDR3 is encoded by other sequences in the same sample as well. The V and J genes are TRBV7-2 and TRBJ2-2; the match to TRBD2 covers 10 bases. The CDR3 has 16 amino acids. After removal of 2 bases from V and 6 bases from J, the junction contained 6 bases not matched to a gene. Germline CDR1 and CDR2: SGHTA and FQGNSA. As DNA, the CDR3 is TGTGCCAGCAGCTTATCGCCGCTAGCGGGGGCCGGGGAGCTGTTTTTT. Translation gives CASSLSPLAGAGELFF.

This clone was observed a handful of times. This rearrangement joins TRBV11-3 to TRBJ1-1; D is uncertain. This CDR3 spans 15 amino acids. In germline, CDR1 is SGHNT, CDR2 YENEEA. V was cut by 2 bases and J by 6 bases, with 16 bases left in between. CDR3 sequence: CASSLLSGVGAEAFF. In DNA form, the CDR3 reads TGTGCCAGCAGCTTACTGTCCGGGGTTGGCGCTGAAGCTTTCTTT.